This T cell receptor (beta chain) was sequenced during a study of T-cell reconstitution after alpha-beta-depleted transplantation in children (dated by TCRdb to between 2015 and 2016). Regarding the complete study: Using TCR repertoire profiling, the study followed T-cell immune reconstitution in a quantitative way in children after TCRalphabeta/CD19-depleted allogeneic hematopoietic cell transplantation.

A few counts support this clonotype. The target of this receptor is not known. No much larger clone exists at a distance of one base, and base qualities are not known. Preparation of the library involved PCR. Sequencing took place on an Illumina HiSeq 2500. Molecular barcoding was employed in the preparation of TCR libraries, with unique molecular identifiers being used to normalize TCRbeta repertoire quantification. TCRdb reprocessed the public reads (quality trimming at Q25 with fastp, clone calling with MiXCR) and kept in-frame beta chains. Under each unique CDR3 protein, matching rows form one entry showing the most common genes and DNA. The sample yields roughly 220,000 distinct CDR3 sequences; about 8.8% were counted once. The top ten hold roughly 5.1% of the sample. The germline V gene (reference sequence) provides CDR1 SGHKS and CDR2 YYEKEE. Including the terminal cysteine and phenylalanine, the CDR3 comprises 16 residues. The retained sequence is limited to the CDR3, 48 bases, with the frame set at the first base. From V the trimming removes 2 bases and from J it removes 3 bases, while the gene matches leave 6 bases of the junction unaccounted for.

Recombination connected TRBV5-5 to TRBJ2-3; 10 central nucleotides agree with TRBD1. The clonotype originates from a human donor who donated a stem cell graft to a child with SCID. The material was PBMCs from the stem cell graft donor, obtained from the stem cell graft. This receptor has the CDR3 CASSFLGQGSTDTQYF. The sequenced DNA: TGTGCCAGCAGCTTTTTGGGACAGGGGTCGACAGATACGCAGTATTTT.